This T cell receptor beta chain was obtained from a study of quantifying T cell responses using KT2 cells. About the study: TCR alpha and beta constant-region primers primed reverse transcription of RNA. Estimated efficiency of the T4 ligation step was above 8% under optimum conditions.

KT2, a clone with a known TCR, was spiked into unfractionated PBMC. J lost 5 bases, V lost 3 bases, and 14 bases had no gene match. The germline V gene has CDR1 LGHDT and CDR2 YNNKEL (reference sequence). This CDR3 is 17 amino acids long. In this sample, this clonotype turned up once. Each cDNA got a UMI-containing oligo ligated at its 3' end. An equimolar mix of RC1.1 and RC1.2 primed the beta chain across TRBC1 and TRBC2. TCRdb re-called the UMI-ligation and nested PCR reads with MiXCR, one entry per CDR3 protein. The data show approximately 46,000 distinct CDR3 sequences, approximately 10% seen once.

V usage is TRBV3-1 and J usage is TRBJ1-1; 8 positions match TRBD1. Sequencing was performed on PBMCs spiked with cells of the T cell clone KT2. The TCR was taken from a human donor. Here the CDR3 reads CASSHPISDRVGTEAFF. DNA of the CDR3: TGTGCCAGCAGCCACCCCATCTCGGACAGGGTTGGTACTGAAGCTTTCTTT.